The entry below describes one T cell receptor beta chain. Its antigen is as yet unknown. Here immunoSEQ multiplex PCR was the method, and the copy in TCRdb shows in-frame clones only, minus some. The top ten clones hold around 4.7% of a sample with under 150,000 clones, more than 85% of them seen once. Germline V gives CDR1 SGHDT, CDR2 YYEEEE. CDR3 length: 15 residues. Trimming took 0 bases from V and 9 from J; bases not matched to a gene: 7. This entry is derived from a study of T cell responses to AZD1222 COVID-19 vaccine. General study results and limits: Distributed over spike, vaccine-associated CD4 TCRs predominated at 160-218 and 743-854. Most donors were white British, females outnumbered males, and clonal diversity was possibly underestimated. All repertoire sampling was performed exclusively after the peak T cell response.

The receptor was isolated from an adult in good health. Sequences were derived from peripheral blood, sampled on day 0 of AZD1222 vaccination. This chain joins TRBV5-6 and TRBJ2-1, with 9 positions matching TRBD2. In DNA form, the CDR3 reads TGTGCCAGCAGCTTGGCCGGGGCGGGAGGGTCTGAGCAGTTCTTC. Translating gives CASSLAGAGGSEQFF.